Only a few counts were recorded for the clone carrying this T cell receptor (beta chain). No antigen is known for it. CDR1 and CDR2 (germline): SGHVS, FNYEAQ. V was clipped by 4 bases and J by 5 bases; unmatched bases: 6. CDR3 length: 15 amino acids. TCRdb reprocessed the reads with MiXCR, giving one entry per CDR3 protein. The sample has approximately 770,000 distinct CDR3 sequences, about 29% seen once. The data derive from a study of T cell repertoires in cytomegalovirus infection. The sequence came from a human donor in good health (CMV status not recorded). Some clones in this sample may be carry-over from other donors' samples. The V and J genes are TRBV7-6 and TRBJ2-5; TRBD2 aligns across 11 bases. The material was cultured CD8+ T cells from PBMCs, obtained from culture after CMV antigen stimulation. The CDR3 sequence: CASSSLAGVLETQYF. DNA for the CDR3: TGTGCCAGCAGCTCACTAGCGGGGGTGTTGGAGACCCAGTACTTC.